This TCR beta chain was identified in a study of shared T cell receptors in the human thymus. Profiling relied on immunoSEQ multiplex PCR, and the TCRdb table lists in-frame clones only, not all of them. The sample has about 660,000 clones, around 87% seen once; the top ten hold 0.0094%. This CDR3 is 13 amino acids long. From germline, CDR1 is MNHNY and CDR2 SVGAGI (reference sequence). V shed 7 bases and J 4 bases; nucleotides not matched to a gene: 6. This same sample was also part of a study on human thymus T cells. That paper notes: The donor group consisted of healthy Finnish infants who were having corrective surgery for congenital heart defects. Resections removed during corrective heart surgery provided the thymus tissue used. Related work showed strongly overlapping thymic repertoires across unrelated individuals.

The clonotype was recovered from a boy under three years old with a congenital heart defect. Sequenced: thymocytes. The chain has TRBV6-6 and TRBJ1-1; the match to TRBD1 covers 7 bases. The CDR3 bases are TGTGCCAGCACACGACAGGGTTCCACTGAAGCTTTCTTT. Encoded protein: CASTRQGSTEAFF.